These T cell receptor beta chains were read from a single sample in a study of blood T cell repertoires in COVID-19. TCRdb's copy holds only in-frame clones and misses some; the assay was immunoSEQ multiplex PCR. Of about 140,000 clones listed, 82% are singletons. Sequences were obtained from peripheral blood. These receptors all stem from a woman over 75 with acute or convalescent COVID-19. Both conserved end residues are part of each CDR3. The D gene is left open where the match is weak. Clone size is given for some rows only: seen once, a few or many times, or a class if the clone is expanded.

D	V	size	J	DNA	CDR3
TRBD2	TRBV28	few	TRBJ2-1	TGTGCCAGCAGTAGGACTAGCTCGAGCTCCTACAATGAGCAGTTCTTC	CASSRTSSSSYNEQFF
TRBD1	TRBV18	.	TRBJ1-1	TGTGCCAGCTCTGATACCAGGGGGGTTGGCACTGAAGCTTTCTTT	CASSDTRGVGTEAFF
.	TRBV24-1	.	TRBJ2-3	TGTGCCACCAGTGATTTTCATCGAGTGGCGGTGGATACGCAGTATTTT	CATSDFHRVAVDTQYF
.	TRBV5-1	.	TRBJ1-3	TGCGCCAGCAGTCGGGGGGCCGATGGAAACACCATATATTTT	CASSRGADGNTIYF
.	TRBV5-1	.	TRBJ2-2	TGCGCCAGCAGCTTGGCCTCGACAACGAACACCGGGGAGCTGTTTTTT	CASSLASTTNTGELFF
.	TRBV15	.	TRBJ2-1	TGTGCCACCAGCAGAGGGCTAGTCGATGAGCAGTTCTTC	CATSRGLVDEQFF
.	TRBV4-2	.	TRBJ1-5	TGTGCCAGCAGCCAAGCCCTCCTCGGGGGACCCCAGCATTTT	CASSQALLGGPQHF
.	TRBV30	once	TRBJ2-5	TGTGCGTGGAGTCGGGACTTTCAAGAGACCCAGTACTTC	CAWSRDFQETQYF
TRBD2	TRBV6-1	.	TRBJ2-3	TGTGCCAGCAGTGAGACCGGAGCGGGAGGGTCGACAGATACGCAGTATTTT	CASSETGAGGSTDTQYF
.	TRBV2	.	TRBJ1-4	TGTGCCAGCAGTGGGGGTCGGGCGGGGAACCTAAATGAAAAACTGTTTTTT	CASSGGRAGNLNEKLFF
.	TRBV19	.	TRBJ1-1	TGTGCCAGTAATCCAGGGATGAACACTGAAGCTTTCTTT	CASNPGMNTEAFF
.	TRBV5-1	.	TRBJ1-2	TGCGCCAGCAGCCCCATCCAGGGCTATGGCTACACCTTC	CASSPIQGYGYTF
.	TRBV29-1	few	TRBJ1-2	TGCAGCGTTATAGGAAGGGAGGGAGATCGGGGCTACACCTTC	CSVIGREGDRGYTF
TRBD2	TRBV3-1/TRBV3-2	.	TRBJ2-7	TGTGCCAGCAGCCACACTAGCGCGAGGTACGAGCAGTACTTC	CASSHTSARYEQYF
.	TRBV12-3/TRBV12-4	.	TRBJ2-7	TGTGCCAGCAGATCTGAGGGCCCTGTGAAGCAGTACTTC	CASRSEGPVKQYF
TRBD1	TRBV7-9	.	TRBJ1-1	TGTGCCAGCAGCCAGGGACAGGGTGACACTGAAGCTTTCTTT	CASSQGQGDTEAFF
TRBD2	TRBV27	.	TRBJ2-1	TGTGCCAGCCAATGGGGACTAGCGGGGAATGAGCAGTTCTTC	CASQWGLAGNEQFF